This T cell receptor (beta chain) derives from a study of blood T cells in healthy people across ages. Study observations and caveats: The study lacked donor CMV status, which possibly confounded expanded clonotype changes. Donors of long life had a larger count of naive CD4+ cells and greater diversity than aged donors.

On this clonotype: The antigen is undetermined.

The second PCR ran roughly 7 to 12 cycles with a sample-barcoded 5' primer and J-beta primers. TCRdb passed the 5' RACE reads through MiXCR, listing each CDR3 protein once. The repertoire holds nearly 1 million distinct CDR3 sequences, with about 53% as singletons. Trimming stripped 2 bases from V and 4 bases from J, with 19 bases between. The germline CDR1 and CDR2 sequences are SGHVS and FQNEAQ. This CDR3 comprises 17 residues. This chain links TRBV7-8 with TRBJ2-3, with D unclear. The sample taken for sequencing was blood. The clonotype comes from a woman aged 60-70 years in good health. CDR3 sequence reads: CASSLPSPKSPADTQYF. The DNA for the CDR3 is TGTGCCAGCAGCTTACCGTCCCCGAAATCCCCCGCAGATACGCAGTATTTT. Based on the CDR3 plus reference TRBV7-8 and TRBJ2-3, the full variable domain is GAGVSQSPRYKVAKRGQDVALRCDPISGHVSLFWYQQALGQGPEFLTYFQNEAQLDKSGLPSDRFFAERPEGSVSTLKIQRTQQEDSAVYLCASSLPSPKSPADTQYFGPGTRLTVL.